Below, 5 T cell receptor beta chains from the same sample are listed, as sequenced in a study of blood T cell repertoires in COVID-19. Using immunoSEQ multiplex PCR, the repertoire was profiled, and TCRdb retains in-frame clones only, with some absent. The table lists more than 200,000 clones, 70% to 90% of them singletons. The sequenced sample was PBMCs or T cells enriched from blood (not recorded which). The receptors stem from a woman aged 40-49 years with acute COVID-19.

The gene calls are TRBV19 and TRBJ2-7; 7 positions match TRBD1. This CDR3 has 14 residues. Trimming removed 4 bases from V and 4 bases from J; junction bases left unmatched: 7. Germline CDR1 reads LNHDA; CDR2 reads SQIVND (reference sequence). CDR3 region: CASSSEQGIYEQYF. DNA of the CDR3: TGTGCCAGTAGTAGTGAACAGGGGATTTACGAGCAGTACTTC. The complete variable domain, with remaining parts taken from reference TRBV19 and TRBJ2-7, reads DGGITQSPKYLFRKEGQNVTLSCEQNLNHDAMYWYRQDPGQGLRLIYYSQIVNDFQKGDIAEGYSVSREKKESFPLTVTSAQKNPTAFYLCASSSEQGIYEQYFGPGTRLTVT.

The chain uses TRBV6-1 and TRBJ2-1; 8 bases fit TRBD2. The V segment lost 3 bases and the J segment 7 bases; nucleotides outside the gene matches: 5. This CDR3 has 14 amino acids. The germline V gene has CDR1 MNHNS and CDR2 SASEGT. CDR3 sequence (DNA): TGTGCCAGCAGTGAGCGGGAGGTCGGTAATGAGCAGTTCTTC. It encodes CASSEREVGNEQFF.

In its sample, this clone ranks as medium-sized. The chain links TRBV24-1 to TRBJ2-2; 8 bases agree with TRBD1. This CDR3 contains 15 residues. V gave up 1 base and J gave up 3 bases; unmatched junction bases: 0. Germline V gene data show CDR1 as KGHDR and CDR2 as SFDVKD. The CDR3 DNA follows: TGTGCCACCAGTGATTTACAGGGGGACACCGGGGAGCTGTTTTTT. It codes for CATSDLQGDTGELFF.

The CDR3 protein is CASSSSGSWNEQFF. The CDR3, as DNA: TGTGCCAGCAGCTCTAGCGGGAGCTGGAATGAGCAGTTCTTC. The rearrangement links TRBV7-2 to TRBJ2-1, with TRBD2 matching over 10 bases. The V gene's germline CDR1 is SGHTA and CDR2 FQGNSA. Trimming took 4 bases from V and 7 from J; bases not matched to a gene: 4. The CDR3 is made up of 14 amino acids.

This clone has only a few counts. The rearrangement links TRBV21-1 to TRBJ1-1. TRBV21-1 counts as a pseudogene. The CDR3 loop spans 16 amino acids. The CDR3, as DNA: TGTGCCAGCAAGATTCGGGCCGGGGTATTGAACACTGAAGCTTTCTTT. This codes for CASKIRAGVLNTEAFF.